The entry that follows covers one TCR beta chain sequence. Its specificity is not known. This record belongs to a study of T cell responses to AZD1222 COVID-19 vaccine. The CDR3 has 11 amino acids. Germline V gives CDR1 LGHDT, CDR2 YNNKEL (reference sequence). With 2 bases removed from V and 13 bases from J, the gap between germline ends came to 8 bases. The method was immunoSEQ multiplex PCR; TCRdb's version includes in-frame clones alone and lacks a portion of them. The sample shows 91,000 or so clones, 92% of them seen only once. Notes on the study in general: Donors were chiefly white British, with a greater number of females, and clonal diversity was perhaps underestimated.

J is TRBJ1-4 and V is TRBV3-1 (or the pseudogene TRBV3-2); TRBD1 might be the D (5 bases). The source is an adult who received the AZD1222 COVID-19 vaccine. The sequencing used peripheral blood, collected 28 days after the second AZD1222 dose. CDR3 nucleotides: TGTGCCAGCAGCCAAACCAGGGTACTGTTTTTT. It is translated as CASSQTRVLFF.